Reported below is one TCR beta chain. These data come from a study of cytomegalovirus exposure and HLA in healthy donors. In germline, CDR1 is SGHRS, CDR2 YFSETQ. This CDR3 spans 15 amino acids. Trimming shortened V by 0 bases and J by 0 bases, and 8 bases separated the two germline ends. PCR was performed using 60 Vbeta and 13 Jbeta primers. Generated by immunoSEQ multiplex PCR, the TCRdb table keeps only in-frame clones and is missing some. The sample shows 160,000 or so clones, approximately 76% of them seen only once. The receptor was derived from a man aged 55-75 years in good health and CMV-seronegative. Sequences were obtained from PBMCs. The chain employs TRBV5-1 and TRBJ2-3; no clear D gene. The CDR3 is CASSLGQTSTDTQYF. Written as DNA, the CDR3 is TGCGCCAGCAGCTTGGGGCAGACTAGCACAGATACGCAGTATTTT.